This entry features one TCR beta chain sequence. V lost 1 base to trimming and J lost 1 base, with 10 bases between them. This CDR3 region has 16 residues. The germline CDR1 and CDR2 sequences are SEHNR and FQNEAQ (reference sequence). The sample is drawn from a study of control samples from healthy donors and cancer patients. Data came from immunoSEQ multiplex PCR; TCRdb stores just in-frame clones and leaves some out. Here the sample spans 100,000 to 150,000 clones, 92% being singletons. The sequenced sample was PBMCs. The TCR originated in an elderly man with head and neck cancer. The V gene is TRBV7-9, the J gene TRBJ2-2; D might be TRBD2 (6 bases). This CDR3 is CASSLVLSGNTGELFF. The CDR3 DNA follows: TGTGCCAGCAGCTTAGTTCTTAGCGGGAACACCGGGGAGCTGTTTTTT.